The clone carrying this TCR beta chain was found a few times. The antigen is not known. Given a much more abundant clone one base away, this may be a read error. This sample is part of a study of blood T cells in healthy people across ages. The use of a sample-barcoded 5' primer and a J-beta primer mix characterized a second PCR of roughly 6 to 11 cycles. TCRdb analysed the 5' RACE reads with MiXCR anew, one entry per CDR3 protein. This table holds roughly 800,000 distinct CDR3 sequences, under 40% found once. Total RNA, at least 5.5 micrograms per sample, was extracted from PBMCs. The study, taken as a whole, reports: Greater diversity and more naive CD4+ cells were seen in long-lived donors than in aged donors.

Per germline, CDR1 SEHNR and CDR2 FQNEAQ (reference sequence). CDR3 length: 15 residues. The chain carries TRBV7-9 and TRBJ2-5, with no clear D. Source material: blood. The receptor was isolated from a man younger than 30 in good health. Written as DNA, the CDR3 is TGTACCAGCAGCCATAAGATCCCCGGAGAAGAGACCCAGTACTTC. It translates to CTSSHKIPGEETQYF.